Following are 31 T cell receptor beta chains from one sample sequenced in a study of blood T cell repertoires in COVID-19. Assay: immunoSEQ multiplex PCR; the TCRdb copy retains only in-frame clones and omits some. This sample yields 150,000 to 200,000 clones, of which roughly four fifths are seen a single time; roughly 7.5% belongs to the top ten. Sequenced sample: peripheral blood. The source is a man aged 35-49 years who had recovered from COVID-19.

The chain joins TRBV6-5 to TRBJ1-1; unclear D gene. The germline CDR1 and CDR2 sequences are MNHEY and SVGAGI. V was cut by 0 bases and J by 5 bases, with 10 bases left in between. CDR3 length: 14 residues. In DNA form, the CDR3 reads TGTGCCAGCAGTTACTCGAGGTCCCAGACTGAAGCTTTCTTT. Its translation: CASSYSRSQTEAFF.

The rearrangement uses TRBV4-2 and TRBJ2-5; 7 bases line up with TRBD1. The J segment lost 5 bases and the V segment lost 4 bases, leaving 10 bases of the junction unmatched. The CDR3 has 15 amino acids. Germline CDR1 and CDR2: LGHNA and YNFKEQ. CDR3 protein: CASSLDSGTAETQYF. The CDR3 nucleotides read TGTGCCAGCAGCCTCGACTCCGGGACAGCGGAGACCCAGTACTTC.

The gene calls are TRBV2 and TRBJ2-7, with TRBD1 matching 7 bases. V gave up 4 bases and J gave up 3 bases; unmatched junction bases: 9. Germline CDR1 is SNHLY and CDR2 is FYNNEI. CDR3 length: 15 amino acids. Here the CDR3 DNA reads TGTGCCAGCAGTGGGCCAGGAACAGGGGACTACGAGCAGTACTTC. Translation gives CASSGPGTGDYEQYF.

The sample holds one count of this clone. This chain uses TRBV6-5 with TRBJ2-7, with a tentative D call TRBD1 (6 bases). V lost 6 bases and J lost 6, with 21 bases in between. The length of the CDR3 is 15 residues. The germline gives CDR1 MNHEY, CDR2 SVGAGI. CDR3 DNA sequence: TGTGCCAGCAGCCGACAGGCTGGAAGGCAAGGCGAGCAGTACTTC. It encodes CASSRQAGRQGEQYF.

J is TRBJ2-3 and V is TRBV6-1, with 10 bases that match TRBD2. CDR3 size: 19 residues. Germline values: CDR1 MNHNS, CDR2 SASEGT. V gave up 3 bases and J gave up 2 bases; unmatched junction bases: 14. CDR3 bases: TGTGCCAGCAGTGAGCCCCTAGCGGGAGCCCCCATTCACACAGATACGCAGTATTTT. Translation: CASSEPLAGAPIHTDTQYF.

This clone is large by share. The rearrangement joins TRBV28 to TRBJ1-1; D is uncertain. The CDR3 is made up of 14 amino acids. V was pared by 7 bases and J by 3 bases, with 15 bases between. Germline V gene lookup returns CDR1 MDHEN and CDR2 SYDVKM. The DNA for the CDR3 is TGTGCCAGCAACCTCGGAGGTTTGGACACTGAAGCTTTCTTT. Translation gives CASNLGGLDTEAFF.

This clone showed up just once. Sequence at one end of the junction differs from germline and may be a read error. The chain is built from TRBV7-9 and TRBJ2-5, with D possibly TRBD2 on 6 matching bases. The length of the CDR3 is 14 residues. Germline V lookup: CDR1 SEHNR, CDR2 FQNEAQ (reference sequence). For the CDR3, the DNA is TGTGCCAGCAGCTCCGGACTAAACCACGAGACCCAGTACTTC. It specifies CASSSGLNHETQYF.

The gene calls are TRBV6-5 and TRBJ1-1; D is ambiguous. The CDR3 is 15 amino acids. Between the trimmed V and J ends, which lost 4 bases and 0 bases, there was a span of 12 bases. The germline gives CDR1 MNHEY, CDR2 SVGAGI. The DNA of the CDR3 is TGTGCCAGCAGTTCTGGCGGGCGGATGAACACTGAAGCTTTCTTT. Translated: CASSSGGRMNTEAFF.

The chain combines TRBV9 with TRBJ2-5; weak D call: TRBD2 (5 bases). The ends were cut back, 0 bases at V and 2 bases at J, with 5 bases in the middle. Germline lookup yields CDR1 SGDLS and CDR2 YYNGEE. The CDR3 loop spans 13 amino acids. Here the CDR3 reads CASSVGTQETQYF. The CDR3 DNA reads as TGTGCCAGCAGCGTAGGGACTCAAGAGACCCAGTACTTC.

This clone was picked up one time. This chain uses TRBV28 with TRBJ1-2, with 7 bases fitting TRBD1. In germline, CDR1 is MDHEN, CDR2 SYDVKM. This CDR3 spans 13 amino acids. Unmatched junction bases numbered 4, after V lost 7 bases and J lost 2 bases. DNA for the CDR3: TGTGCCAGCAATTACAGGGGAAACTATGGCTACACCTTC. Translated: CASNYRGNYGYTF.

The CDR3 region is CASSPDRAAAFF. CDR3 sequence (DNA): TGTGCCAGCAGTCCGGACAGGGCAGCAGCTTTCTTT. The chain links TRBV12-3 or TRBV12-4 to TRBJ1-1; TRBD1 matches 8 bases. This CDR3 has 12 amino acids. V shed 5 bases, J shed 10 bases, and the junction held 6 bases outside the gene matches.

This clone was observed a few times. The rearrangement joins TRBV4-3 to TRBJ1-2; D is undetermined. Germline V CDR1 and CDR2: LGHNA, YSLEER. Trimming removed 0 bases at V and 1 base at J, with 12 bases between. CDR3 length equals 16 residues. The CDR3 loop reads CASSQDTRKVNYGYTF. The CDR3 coding sequence is TGCGCCAGCAGCCAAGATACGAGGAAGGTTAACTATGGCTACACCTTC.

The chain is built from TRBV11-2 and TRBJ2-7; a possible D gene is TRBD1 (5 bases). The germline CDR1 and CDR2 sequences are SGHAT and FQNNGV. The CDR3 sequence is 13 residues long. With 5 bases removed from V and 3 bases from J, the gap between germline ends came to 11 bases. The CDR3 protein is CASSRGQRYEQYF. The CDR3 region has the DNA TGTGCCAGCAGCAGAGGACAACGCTACGAGCAGTACTTC.

The chain recombines TRBV19 with TRBJ2-7, with TRBD1 matching 9 bases. The J segment lost 3 bases and the V segment lost 7 bases, leaving 7 bases of the junction unmatched. CDR1 and CDR2 (germline): LNHDA, SQIVND (reference sequence). This CDR3 comprises 14 residues. The CDR3, as DNA: TGTGCCAGTACCATCGGGACAGGGAACTACGAGCAGTACTTC. It translates to CASTIGTGNYEQYF.

The chain is built from TRBV10-3 and TRBJ1-2, with 7 bases aligning to TRBD1. The J segment lost 3 bases and the V segment lost 10 bases, leaving 14 bases of the junction unmatched. Germline values: CDR1 ENHRY, CDR2 SYGVKD. This CDR3 has 15 residues. The CDR3 loop is CATRGTAREDYGYTF. DNA for the CDR3: TGTGCCACCAGAGGGACAGCGCGCGAGGACTATGGCTACACCTTC.

The chain combines TRBV7-9 with TRBJ2-1; D gene ambiguous. Germline CDR1 reads SEHNR; CDR2 reads FQNEAQ (reference sequence). CDR3 length equals 15 residues. The ends were cut back, 2 bases at V and 5 bases at J, with 13 bases in the middle. DNA for the CDR3: TGTGCCAGCAGCTTACGAGAAATCCCGAACAATGAGCAGTTCTTC. It codes for CASSLREIPNNEQFF.

V and J are TRBV5-4 and TRBJ1-3; D unresolved. Between the trimmed V and J ends, which lost 5 bases and 4 bases, there was a span of 4 bases. The CDR3 extends over 11 amino acids. The germline gives CDR1 SGHNT, CDR2 YYREEE (reference sequence). CDR3 DNA sequence: TGTGCCAGCAGTGAGGGAAACACCATATATTTT. Protein product: CASSEGNTIYF.

The chain is built from TRBV7-9 and TRBJ2-1; TRBD2 matches 14 bases. Per germline, CDR1 SEHNR and CDR2 FQNEAQ (reference sequence). CDR3 size: 16 residues. Germline trimming cut 10 bases from V and 3 bases from J; bases unmatched to any gene: 8. The CDR3 reads CATKGLAGGDYNEQFF. The CDR3 DNA reads as TGTGCCACCAAAGGACTAGCGGGAGGTGACTACAATGAGCAGTTCTTC.

This clone came up a few times. CDR3: CASSLGAGGTEAFF. DNA for the CDR3: TGTGCCAGCAGCTTAGGGGCAGGGGGCACTGAAGCTTTCTTT. The chain uses TRBV7-2 and TRBJ1-1; the match to TRBD1 covers 7 bases. Germline assignment: CDR1 SGHTA and CDR2 FQGNSA. V lost 1 base to trimming and J lost 4 bases; unmatched junction nucleotides: 3. The CDR3 extends over 14 amino acids.

This clone was found once. At one end, the junction sequence differs from germline, possibly due to a read error. The chain has TRBV4-3 and TRBJ2-7; possibly TRBD2 for D (6 bases). Germline CDR1 reads LGHNA; CDR2 reads YSLEER. The CDR3 loop spans 15 amino acids. CDR3 coding DNA: TGCGCCAGCAGCCAAGATATCGGGAGCTCCCACGAGCAGTACTTC. Translation: CASSQDIGSSHEQYF.

The gene calls are TRBV24-1 and TRBJ2-4, with TRBD1 as a possible D gene (6 bases). Germline V CDR1 and CDR2: KGHDR, SFDVKD. The CDR3 is 16 amino acids. V was cut by 1 base and J by 8 bases, with 17 bases left in between. CDR3 amino acids: CATSDFLSGRGDIQYF. The DNA for the CDR3 is TGTGCCACCAGTGATTTCCTATCGGGCAGGGGAGACATTCAGTACTTC.

The V and J genes are TRBV25-1 and TRBJ1-6, with unresolved D. This CDR3 comprises 15 residues. Looked up from germline, CDR1 is MGHDK and CDR2 is SYGVNS. V lost 3 bases, J lost 6 bases, and 12 bases lay in between. The DNA for the CDR3 is TGTGCCAGCAGTGATACCGGAGAATTTAATTCACCCCTCCACTTT. Its protein is CASSDTGEFNSPLHF.

The chain is built from TRBV6-6 and TRBJ2-3; TRBD2 aligns across 8 bases. This CDR3 region has 15 residues. With 2 bases clipped from V and 1 base from J, the junction kept 2 bases outside the gene matches. Germline V gives CDR1 MNHNY, CDR2 SVGAGI (reference sequence). The CDR3 here is CASSYLGGGTDTQYF. CDR3 nucleotide sequence: TGTGCCAGCAGTTACCTCGGGGGGGGCACAGATACGCAGTATTTT.

This clone was recorded many times. The same CDR3 also results from other DNA sequences found in this sample. This chain uses TRBV27 with TRBJ1-1; the D is unclear. This CDR3 region has 14 residues. Looked up from germline, CDR1 is MNHEY and CDR2 is SMNVEV (reference sequence). Trimming removed 3 bases from V and 0 bases from J, with 8 bases in between. In DNA form, the CDR3 reads TGTGCCAGCAGTTTTGGCGGATTGAACACTGAAGCTTTCTTT. Protein sequence: CASSFGGLNTEAFF.

DNA of the CDR3: TGTGCCAGTAGTATCCAGGGGGCGCAGGCTGAAGCTTTCTTT. Translating it yields CASSIQGAQAEAFF. The V and J genes are TRBV19 and TRBJ1-1; the match to TRBD1 covers 8 bases. Germline V gene data show CDR1 as LNHDA and CDR2 as SQIVND (reference sequence). The CDR3 loop spans 14 amino acids. The V and J ends lost 3 bases and 6 bases, in that order; junction bases with no gene match: 6.

The chain is built from TRBV4-2 and TRBJ2-5, with 15 bases lining up with TRBD2. This CDR3 contains 17 residues. V dropped 0 bases and J dropped 5; count of bases not matched to a gene: 4. Germline CDR1 is LGHNA and CDR2 is YNFKEQ. The CDR3 loop reads CASSQDKGTSGRETQYF. The CDR3 DNA reads TGTGCCAGCAGCCAAGATAAGGGGACTAGCGGGAGGGAGACCCAGTACTTC.

This clone was seen a few times. The gene calls are TRBV7-8 and TRBJ2-5; D unclear. V was shortened by 5 bases and J by 5 bases, with 9 bases between the two germline ends. This CDR3 has 12 residues. Germline lookup yields CDR1 SGHVS and CDR2 FQNEAQ. The DNA for the CDR3 is TGTGCCAGCAGCCCGTTCGGGGAGACCCAGTACTTC. Translating gives CASSPFGETQYF.

This clone showed up just a few times. The rearrangement links TRBV19 to TRBJ1-5; the match to TRBD1 covers 11 bases. The CDR3 extends over 17 amino acids. CDR1 LNHDA and CDR2 SQIVND come from the germline V gene (reference sequence). V was pared by 6 bases and J by 5 bases, with 12 bases of the junction left unmatched. The CDR3, as DNA: TGTGCCAGTAGCCCCCGGGACAGGGGGACAGCTGATCAGCCCCAGCATTTT. Protein product: CASSPRDRGTADQPQHF.

CDR3 sequence: CATSSPPGEYTEAFF. The CDR3, as DNA: TGTGCCACCAGCAGCCCCCCAGGGGAGTACACTGAAGCTTTCTTT. The gene calls are TRBV15 and TRBJ1-1; D perhaps matches TRBD1 (6 bases). Germline loops: CDR1 LNHNV, CDR2 YYDKDF (reference sequence). The CDR3 covers 15 residues. V dropped 3 bases and J dropped 3 bases, with 14 bases sitting between them.

The CDR3 reads CASSPRVTEAFF. In DNA form, the CDR3 reads TGTGCCAGCAGCCCAAGAGTCACTGAAGCTTTCTTT. The chain links TRBV28 to TRBJ1-1; D remains ambiguous. V was shortened by 6 bases and J by 4 bases, with 9 bases between the two germline ends. The CDR3 length is 12 residues. The germline V gene encodes CDR1 MDHEN and CDR2 SYDVKM.

The chain is built from TRBV19 and TRBJ2-1, with 7 bases aligning to TRBD1. There are 13 residues in the CDR3. Germline lookup yields CDR1 LNHDA and CDR2 SQIVND (reference sequence). V was pared by 10 bases and J by 0 bases, with 3 bases of the junction left unmatched. Here the CDR3 DNA reads TGTGCCACAGGGGACAGCTCCTACAATGAGCAGTTCTTC. It specifies CATGDSSYNEQFF.